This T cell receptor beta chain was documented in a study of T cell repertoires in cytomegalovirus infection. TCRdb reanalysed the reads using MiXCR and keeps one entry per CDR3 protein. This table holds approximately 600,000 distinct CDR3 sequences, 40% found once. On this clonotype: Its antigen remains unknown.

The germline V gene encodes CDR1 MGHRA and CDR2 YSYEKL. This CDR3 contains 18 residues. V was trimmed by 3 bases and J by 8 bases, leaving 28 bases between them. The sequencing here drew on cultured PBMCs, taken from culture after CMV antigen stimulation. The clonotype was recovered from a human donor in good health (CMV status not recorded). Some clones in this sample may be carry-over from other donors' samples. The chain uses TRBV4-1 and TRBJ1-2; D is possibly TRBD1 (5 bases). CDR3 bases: TGCGCCAGCAGCCACCGCCCCCGGGGCACGAATCCTGACTCGGGCTACACCTTC. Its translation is CASSHRPRGTNPDSGYTF.